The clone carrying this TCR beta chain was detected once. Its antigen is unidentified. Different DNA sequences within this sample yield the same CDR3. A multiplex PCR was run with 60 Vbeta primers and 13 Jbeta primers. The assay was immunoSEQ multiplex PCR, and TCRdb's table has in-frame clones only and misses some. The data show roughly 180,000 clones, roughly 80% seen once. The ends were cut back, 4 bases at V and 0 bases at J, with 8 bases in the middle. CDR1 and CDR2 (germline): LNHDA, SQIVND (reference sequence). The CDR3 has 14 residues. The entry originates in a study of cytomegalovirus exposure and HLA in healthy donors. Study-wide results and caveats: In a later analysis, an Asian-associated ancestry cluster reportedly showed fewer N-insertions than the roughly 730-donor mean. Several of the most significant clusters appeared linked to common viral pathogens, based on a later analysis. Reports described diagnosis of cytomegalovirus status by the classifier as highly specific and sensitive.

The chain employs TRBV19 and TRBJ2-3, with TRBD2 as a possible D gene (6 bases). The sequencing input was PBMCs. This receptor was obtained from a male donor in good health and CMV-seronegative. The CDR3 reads CASSTSGSTDTQYF. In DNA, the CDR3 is TGTGCCAGTAGTACCAGCGGGAGCACAGATACGCAGTATTTT. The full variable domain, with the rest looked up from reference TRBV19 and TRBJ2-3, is DGGITQSPKYLFRKEGQNVTLSCEQNLNHDAMYWYRQDPGQGLRLIYYSQIVNDFQKGDIAEGYSVSREKKESFPLTVTSAQKNPTAFYLCASSTSGSTDTQYFGPGTRLTVL.